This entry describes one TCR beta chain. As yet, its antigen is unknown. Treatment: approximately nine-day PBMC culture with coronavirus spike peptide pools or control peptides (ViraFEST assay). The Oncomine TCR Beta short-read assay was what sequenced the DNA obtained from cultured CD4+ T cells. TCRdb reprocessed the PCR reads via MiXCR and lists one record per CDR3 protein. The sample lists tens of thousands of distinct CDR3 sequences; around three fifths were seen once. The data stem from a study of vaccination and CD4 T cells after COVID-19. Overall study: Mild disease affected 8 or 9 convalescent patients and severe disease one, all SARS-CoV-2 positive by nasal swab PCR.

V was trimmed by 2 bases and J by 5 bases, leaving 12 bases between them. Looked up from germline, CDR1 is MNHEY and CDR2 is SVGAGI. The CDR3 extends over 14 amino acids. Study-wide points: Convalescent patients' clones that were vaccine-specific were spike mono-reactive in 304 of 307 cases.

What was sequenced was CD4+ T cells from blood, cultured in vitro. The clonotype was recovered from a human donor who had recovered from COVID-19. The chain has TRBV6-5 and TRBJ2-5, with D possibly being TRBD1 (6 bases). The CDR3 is CASSYGTSWETQYF. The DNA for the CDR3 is TGTGCCAGCAGTTACGGGACATCGTGGGAGACCCAGTACTTC.